The subject of this entry is one T cell receptor beta chain. This record belongs to a study of blood T cell repertoires in COVID-19. Per the germline V gene, CDR1 is MDHEN and CDR2 is SYDVKM. Between the trimmed V and J ends, which lost 4 bases and 4 bases, there was a span of 16 bases. The CDR3 contains 15 residues. In the original workflow: Quantification of nucleated cells was approximated via reference gene primer amplification. Assay: immunoSEQ multiplex PCR; the TCRdb copy retains only in-frame clones and omits some. V, J and clone size were drawn from that table, and D and trimming were deduced from the DNA. The table includes 150,000 to 180,000 clones, under 85% detected once.

The chain couples TRBV28 to TRBJ1-1; a weak D match, TRBD1 (5 bases). This clonotype originated in a man in his 60s with COVID-19, enrolled during active disease. The sequenced material came from peripheral blood. The CDR3 bases are TGTGCCAGCAGTTCGGGGACCTCGGGAGGCACTGAAGCTTTCTTT. Translated: CASSSGTSGGTEAFF.